These 21 T cell receptor beta chains share one sample of origin, sequenced in a study of persistence of HIV-infected CD4 T cells. These TCRs' antigens remain unknown. Overlapping HIV-1 Gag 15-mer peptides at roughly 1 ug per peptide per mL were used. Sorting of responding CD4+ T cells relied on upregulated CD40 ligand together with CD69. The libraries were made with immunoSEQ version 4 in survey mode. TCRdb's table, derived via immunoSEQ multiplex PCR, lists solely in-frame clones and lacks some. The table lists under 25,000 clones, 74% of them singletons, with 1.8% in the top ten. The input for sequencing was CD4+ T cells sorted from PBMCs after approximately 20-hour stimulation, taken from a patient who received antiretroviral therapy. The receptors originated from an adult man with HIV who was CMV-seropositive.

DNA of the CDR3: TGCGCCAGCCGTGAGTCCCTCACAGGGGGCAGGGACGGCTACACCTTC. Translated, it gives CASRESLTGGRDGYTF. This chain joins TRBV5-1 and TRBJ1-2; 9 bases align to TRBD1. The junction had 18 bases not matched to a gene; V was cut back by 7 bases and J by 8 bases. CDR1 and CDR2 (germline): SGHRS, YFSETQ. This CDR3 is built from 16 residues.

This clone was detected only a few times. This chain joins TRBV27 and TRBJ1-6, with TRBD1 matching over 7 bases. The CDR3 sequence is 14 residues long. CDR1 and CDR2 from the germline V gene are MNHEY and SMNVEV (reference sequence). Germline trimming cut 7 bases from V and 8 bases from J; bases unmatched to any gene: 8. This chain's CDR3 is CASTDPGQYSPLHF. In DNA form, the CDR3 reads TGTGCCAGCACCGATCCGGGACAGTATTCACCCCTCCACTTT.

V gene TRBV7-9 combines with J gene TRBJ1-2, with TRBD1 matching 9 bases. V shed 3 bases and J 4 bases; nucleotides not matched to a gene: 12. CDR3 length: 17 amino acids. Germline V gene data show CDR1 as SEHNR and CDR2 as FQNEAQ (reference sequence). Written as DNA, the CDR3 is TGTGCCAGCAGCTTCGCCGCCGAACAGGGGGCGGGCTATGGCTACACCTTC. Translated: CASSFAAEQGAGYGYTF.

The chain carries TRBV6-4 and TRBJ2-3; 10 bases line up with TRBD2. V lost 6 bases, J lost 1 base, and 4 bases stayed unmatched. Germline-derived CDR1 and CDR2 are MRHNA and SNTAGT. The CDR3 loop spans 15 amino acids. For the CDR3, the DNA is TGTGCCAGCAGACCTCTAGCGGGGGGCACAGATACGCAGTATTTT. This codes for CASRPLAGGTDTQYF.

The V gene is TRBV10-3, the J gene TRBJ2-2; the D gene is possibly TRBD1 (6 bases). The germline V gene encodes CDR1 ENHRY and CDR2 SYGVKD. The germline V and J ends were trimmed by 4 bases and 4 bases, with 10 bases remaining between them. The CDR3 length is 14 residues. The chain's CDR3 is CAISGVGGTGELFF. CDR3 DNA: TGTGCCATCAGTGGTGTAGGGGGCACCGGGGAGCTGTTTTTT.

The V gene is TRBV23-1, the J gene TRBJ1-4; D remains unclear. TRBV23-1 has ORF status, its function being uncertain. The CDR3 spans 17 residues. Trimming stripped 0 bases from V and 5 bases from J, with 16 bases between. In nucleotides, the CDR3 is TGCGCCAGCAGTCAATCATTATCCATCCTCGAAAATGAAAAACTGTTTTTT. Its protein is CASSQSLSILENEKLFF.

This chain joins TRBV7-2 and TRBJ2-2; 11 bases match TRBD2. CDR3 length: 17 amino acids. Trimming removed 8 bases from V and 4 bases from J; junction bases left unmatched: 12. Germline CDR1 and CDR2: SGHTA and FQGNSA. The CDR3 sequence is CASGRLAGLPPTGELFF. The DNA for the CDR3 is TGTGCCAGCGGAAGACTAGCGGGACTGCCTCCCACCGGGGAGCTGTTTTTT.

The chain employs TRBV14 and TRBJ2-7; 7 nucleotides align to TRBD1. CDR1 is SGHDN and CDR2 is FVKESK in the germline V gene. This CDR3 has 14 amino acids. V lost 4 bases to trimming and J lost 2 bases; unmatched junction nucleotides: 5. CDR3 nucleotide sequence: TGTGCCAGCAGCCGACGGCAGGGGGCCTACGAGCAGTACTTC. It is translated as CASSRRQGAYEQYF.

This chain connects TRBV4-1 to TRBJ2-3, with TRBD2 identical over 10 bases. CDR3 length: 15 residues. V lost 3 bases, J lost 3 bases, and 3 bases stayed unmatched. The V gene's germline CDR1 is MGHRA and CDR2 YSYEKL. CDR3: CASSHLLAGTDTQYF. The CDR3 nucleotides read TGCGCCAGCAGCCACTTACTAGCGGGGACAGATACGCAGTATTTT.

J is TRBJ2-3 and V is TRBV9; 8 bases are shared with TRBD1. This CDR3 is 17 amino acids long. The germline V gene encodes CDR1 SGDLS and CDR2 YYNGEE. The junction had 15 bases not matched to a gene; V was cut back by 3 bases and J by 6 bases. The CDR3 reads CASSEFPGQEIFDTQYF. The CDR3, as DNA: TGTGCCAGCAGCGAATTCCCGGGACAGGAGATTTTTGATACGCAGTATTTT.

The chain is built from TRBV4-2 and TRBJ1-5; D remains unclear. Germline V lookup: CDR1 LGHNA, CDR2 YNFKEQ. V lost 4 bases and J lost 9, with 16 bases in between. The CDR3 has 14 residues. The CDR3 reads CASSPRGGIGPQHF. CDR3 nucleotide sequence: TGTGCCAGCAGCCCCCGAGGAGGGATAGGGCCCCAGCATTTT.

This clone has just a few counts. One end of the junction is discordant with germline, which a read error may explain. V and J are TRBV12-3 or TRBV12-4 and TRBJ2-3; 10 bases agree with TRBD1. There are 13 residues in the CDR3. This CDR3 is CASRTGGTHTQYF. The DNA for the CDR3 is TGTGCCAGCAGGACAGGGGGCACACATACGCAGTATTTT.

The J gene is TRBJ1-6, the V gene TRBV5-1; no definite D call. Trimming left V 5 bases short and J 7 bases short, with 13 bases between. Germline CDR1 SGHRS, CDR2 YFSETQ. The CDR3 covers 14 residues. The CDR3 nucleotides are TGCGCCAGCAGGGACCCCCAAGGCAATTCACCCCTCCACTTT. This codes for CASRDPQGNSPLHF. The full variable domain, in which reference TRBV5-1 and TRBJ1-6 provide the parts outside the CDR3, is KAGVTQTPRYLIKTRGQQVTLSCSPISGHRSVSWYQQTPGQGLQFLFEYFSETQRNKGNFPGRFSGRQFSNSRSEMNVSTLELGDSALYLCASRDPQGNSPLHFGNGTRLTVT.

The count of this clone is one. The chain is built from TRBV7-8 and TRBJ1-1; D is uncertain. Germline V gene lookup returns CDR1 SGHVS and CDR2 FQNEAQ. Trimming left V 3 bases short and J 3 bases short, with 14 bases between. This CDR3 region has 15 residues. The DNA for the CDR3 is TGTGCCAGCAGCTTTTTACCCTCTTCCGACACTGAAGCTTTCTTT. It is translated as CASSFLPSSDTEAFF. The variable domain in full, with the rest retrieved from reference TRBV7-8 and TRBJ1-1, is GAGVSQSPRYKVAKRGQDVALRCDPISGHVSLFWYQQALGQGPEFLTYFQNEAQLDKSGLPSDRFFAERPEGSVSTLKIQRTQQEDSAVYLCASSFLPSSDTEAFFGQGTRLTVV.

The chain recombines TRBV2 with TRBJ1-5, with D unresolved. Germline values: CDR1 SNHLY, CDR2 FYNNEI. V lost 6 bases and J lost 1, with 7 bases in between. CDR3 length equals 13 residues. The CDR3 loop reads CASSPESNQPQHF. The DNA for the CDR3 is TGTGCCAGCAGCCCCGAGAGCAATCAGCCCCAGCATTTT.

V is TRBV21-1 and J is TRBJ2-1. TRBV21-1 constitutes a pseudogene. CDR3 length equals 13 residues. The CDR3, as DNA: TGTGCCACAAGGGGGGTACAGTCCCGGGTGCAGTTCTTC. This translates into CATRGVQSRVQFF.

This chain links TRBV18 with TRBJ1-4, with 9 bases fitting TRBD1. V was pared by 4 bases and J by 4 bases, with 7 bases of the junction left unmatched. Germline V CDR1 and CDR2: KGHSH, LQKENI. This CDR3 comprises 16 residues. CDR3 DNA sequence: TGTGCCAGCTCACTCGGACCGGGACAGGGTAATGAAAAACTGTTTTTT. Translated: CASSLGPGQGNEKLFF.

The gene calls are TRBV3-1 (or the pseudogene TRBV3-2) and TRBJ2-1, with D perhaps TRBD1 or TRBD2 (6 bases each). Per the germline V gene, CDR1 is LGHDT and CDR2 is YNNKEL (reference sequence). The CDR3 runs 15 residues. Trimming pared 6 bases from V and 5 bases from J, leaving 17 bases between. CDR3 DNA sequence: TGTGCCAGCAGGAGCTGGGGGGCGACAAACAATGAGCAGTTCTTC. As protein: CASRSWGATNNEQFF.

J is TRBJ2-7 and V is TRBV7-2; D uncertain. Germline CDR1 is SGHTA and CDR2 is FQGNSA. The CDR3 covers 14 residues. The V end lost 2 bases, the J end lost 1 base, and 9 bases lay between the germline ends. The CDR3, as DNA: TGTGCCAGCAGCTTAATGTCAGATTCCTACGAGCAGTACTTC. This translates into CASSLMSDSYEQYF.

This clone is medium-sized by share. V and J are TRBV10-2 and TRBJ1-3, with D possibly TRBD1 on 6 matching bases. Germline CDR1 reads WSHSY; CDR2 reads SAAADI. The length of the CDR3 is 15 residues. V lost 7 bases and J 12 bases, leaving 25 bases between the germline ends. The CDR3 nucleotides are TGCGCCAGCACGGCGCGGTCAGGGGTCTCCGATGGCATATATTTT. Translation gives CASTARSGVSDGIYF.

The rearrangement links TRBV19 to TRBJ2-3; D possibly corresponds to TRBD1 (6 bases). The ends were cut back, 1 base at V and 3 bases at J, with 11 bases in the middle. Germline assignment: CDR1 LNHDA and CDR2 SQIVND (reference sequence). This CDR3 is built from 15 residues. The CDR3, as DNA: TGTGCCAGTAGTATAGCCGGACAGTCAACAGATACGCAGTATTTT. Translation: CASSIAGQSTDTQYF.